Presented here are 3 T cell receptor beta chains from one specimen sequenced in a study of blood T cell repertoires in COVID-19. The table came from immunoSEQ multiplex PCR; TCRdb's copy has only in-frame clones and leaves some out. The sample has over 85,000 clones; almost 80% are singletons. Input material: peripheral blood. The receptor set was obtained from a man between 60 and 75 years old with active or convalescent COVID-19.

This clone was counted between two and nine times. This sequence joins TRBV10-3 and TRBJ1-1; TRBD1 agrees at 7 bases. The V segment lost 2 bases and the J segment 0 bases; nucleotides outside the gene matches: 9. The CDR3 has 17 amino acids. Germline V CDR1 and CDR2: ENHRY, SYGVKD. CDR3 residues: CAISEPTGVGMNTEAFF. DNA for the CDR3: TGTGCCATCAGTGAGCCCACAGGGGTGGGTATGAACACTGAAGCTTTCTTT.

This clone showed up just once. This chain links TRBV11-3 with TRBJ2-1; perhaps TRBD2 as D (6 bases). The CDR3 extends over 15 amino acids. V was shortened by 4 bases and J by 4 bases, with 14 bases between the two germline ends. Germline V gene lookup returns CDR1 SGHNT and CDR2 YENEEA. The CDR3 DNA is TGTGCCAGCAGCTCGACGGGAGTGATTTACAATGAGCAGTTCTTC. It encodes CASSSTGVIYNEQFF.

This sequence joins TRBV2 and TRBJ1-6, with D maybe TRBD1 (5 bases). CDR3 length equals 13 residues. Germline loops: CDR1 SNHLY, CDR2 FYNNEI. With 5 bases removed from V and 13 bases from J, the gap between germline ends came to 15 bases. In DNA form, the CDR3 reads TGTGCCAGCAGTCAAGACCAGGGTAGGCCCCTCCACTTT. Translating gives CASSQDQGRPLHF. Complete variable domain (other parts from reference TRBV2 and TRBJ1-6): EPEVTQTPSHQVTQMGQEVILRCVPISNHLYFYWYRQILGQKVEFLVSFYNNEISEKSEIFDDQFSVERPDGSNFTLKIRSTKLEDSAMYFCASSQDQGRPLHFGNGTRLTVT.